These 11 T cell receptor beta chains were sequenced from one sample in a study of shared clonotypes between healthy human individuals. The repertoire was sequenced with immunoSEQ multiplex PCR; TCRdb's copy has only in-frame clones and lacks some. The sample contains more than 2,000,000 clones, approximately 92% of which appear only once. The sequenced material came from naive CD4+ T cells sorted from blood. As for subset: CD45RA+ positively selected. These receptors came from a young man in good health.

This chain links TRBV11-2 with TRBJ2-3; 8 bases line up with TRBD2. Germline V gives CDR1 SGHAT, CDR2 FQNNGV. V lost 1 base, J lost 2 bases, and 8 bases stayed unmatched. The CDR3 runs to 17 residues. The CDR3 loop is CASSLAGGLVPTDTQYF. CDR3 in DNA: TGTGCCAGCAGCTTAGCGGGAGGGCTGGTACCCACAGATACGCAGTATTTT.

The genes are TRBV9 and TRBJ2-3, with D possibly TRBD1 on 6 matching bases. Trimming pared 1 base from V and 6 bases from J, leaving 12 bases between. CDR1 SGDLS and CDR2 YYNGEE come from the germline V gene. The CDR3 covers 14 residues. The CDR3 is CASSVQGHSDTQYF. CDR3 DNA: TGTGCCAGCAGCGTACAGGGACACTCGGATACGCAGTATTTT. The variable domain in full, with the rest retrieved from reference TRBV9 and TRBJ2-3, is DSGVTQTPKHLITATGQRVTLRCSPRSGDLSVYWYQQSLDQGLQFLIQYYNGEERAKGNILERFSAQQFPDLHSELNLSSLELGDSALYFCASSVQGHSDTQYFGPGTRLTVL.

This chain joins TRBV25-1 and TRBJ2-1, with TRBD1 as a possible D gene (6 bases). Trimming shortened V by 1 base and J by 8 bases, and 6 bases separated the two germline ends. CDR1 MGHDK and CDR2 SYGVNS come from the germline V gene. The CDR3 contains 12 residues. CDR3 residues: CASSEWTDEQFF. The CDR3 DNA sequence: TGTGCCAGCAGTGAATGGACAGATGAGCAGTTCTTC.

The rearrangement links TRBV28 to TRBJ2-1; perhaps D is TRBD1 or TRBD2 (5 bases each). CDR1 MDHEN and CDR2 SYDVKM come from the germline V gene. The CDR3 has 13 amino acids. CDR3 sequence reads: CASQGDSYNEQFF. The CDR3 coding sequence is TGTGCGTCGCAGGGAGATTCATACAATGAGCAGTTCTTC.

The CDR3 nucleotides read TGTGCCAGCAGCGCGGACCCGGACAGCTCCTACAATGAGCAGTTCTTC. It codes for CASSADPDSSYNEQFF. The V call is TRBV7-6, the J call TRBJ2-1, with D maybe TRBD1 (6 bases). The CDR3 is made up of 16 amino acids. V was clipped by 5 bases and J by 0 bases, with 14 bases between them. Germline-derived CDR1 and CDR2 are SGHVS and FNYEAQ.

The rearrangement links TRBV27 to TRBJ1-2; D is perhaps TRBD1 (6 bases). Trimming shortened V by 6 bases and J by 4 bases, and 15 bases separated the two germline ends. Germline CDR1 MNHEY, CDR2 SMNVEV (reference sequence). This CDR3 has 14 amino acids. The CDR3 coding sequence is TGTGCCAGCAGGCCTGAACAGGGACCCTATGGCTACACCTTC. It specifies CASRPEQGPYGYTF.

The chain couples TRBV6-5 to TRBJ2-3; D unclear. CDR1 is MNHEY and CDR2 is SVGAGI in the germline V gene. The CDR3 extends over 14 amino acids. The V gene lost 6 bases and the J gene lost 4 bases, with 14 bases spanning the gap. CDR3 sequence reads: CASSLHRNADTQYF. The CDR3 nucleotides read TGTGCCAGCAGCCTACACCGGAACGCAGATACGCAGTATTTT.

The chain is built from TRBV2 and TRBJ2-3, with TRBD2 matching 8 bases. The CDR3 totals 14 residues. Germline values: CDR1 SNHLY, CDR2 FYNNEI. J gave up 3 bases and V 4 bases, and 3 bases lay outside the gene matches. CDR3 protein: CASSGGLETDTQYF. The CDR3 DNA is TGTGCCAGCAGTGGGGGACTAGAAACAGATACGCAGTATTTT.

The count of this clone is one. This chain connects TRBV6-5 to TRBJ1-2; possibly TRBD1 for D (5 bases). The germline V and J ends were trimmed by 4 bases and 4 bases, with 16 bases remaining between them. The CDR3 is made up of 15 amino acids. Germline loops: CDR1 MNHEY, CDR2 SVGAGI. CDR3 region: CASSSGTDPLYGYTF. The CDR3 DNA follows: TGTGCCAGCAGTTCCGGGACGGACCCCCTCTATGGCTACACCTTC.

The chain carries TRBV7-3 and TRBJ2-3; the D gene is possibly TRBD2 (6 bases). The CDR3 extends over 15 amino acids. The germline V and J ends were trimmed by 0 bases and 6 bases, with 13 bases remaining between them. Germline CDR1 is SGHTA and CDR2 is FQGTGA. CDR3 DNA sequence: TGTGCCAGCAGCTTAACTTATACTAGCAGCGATACGCAGTATTTT. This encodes CASSLTYTSSDTQYF.

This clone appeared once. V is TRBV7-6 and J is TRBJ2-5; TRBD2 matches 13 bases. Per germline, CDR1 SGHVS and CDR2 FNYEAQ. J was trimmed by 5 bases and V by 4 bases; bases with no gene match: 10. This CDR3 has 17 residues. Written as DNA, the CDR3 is TGTGCCAGCAGCTCCCCGGGACTAGCGGGGAGATTGGAGACCCAGTACTTC. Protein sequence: CASSSPGLAGRLETQYF.